This T cell receptor beta chain originates from a study of shared clonotypes between healthy human individuals. Findings and caveats of the study: When naive CD4 clonotypes were compared across a few donors, about 4.8% were shared.

As regards this clone: The antigen is unknown.

Germline-derived CDR1 and CDR2 are DFQATT and SNEGSKA (reference sequence). Trimming took 5 bases from V and 5 from J, leaving 9 bases between them. The CDR3 extends over 11 amino acids. The data were produced by immunoSEQ multiplex PCR, yet TCRdb's version contains in-frame clones alone and is incomplete. Counted here are a few hundred thousand clones, just over 65% occurring once; the ten biggest clones make up approximately 12%. The source is a man aged 25 to 40 in good health. Source material: memory CD4+ T cells sorted from blood. Sample subset: CD45RA-negative fraction. The chain couples TRBV20-1 to TRBJ2-5; D is unclear. CDR3 region: CSAANPETQYF. DNA of the CDR3: TGCAGTGCTGCCAATCCCGAGACCCAGTACTTC.